This entry concerns a single T cell receptor beta chain. The source of the sample is a study of OX40 agonist ivuxolimab in advanced cancers. Generated by immunoSEQ multiplex PCR, the TCRdb table keeps only in-frame clones and is missing some. The top ten clones hold approximately 0.22% of a sample with under 90,000 clones, around 83% of them seen once. Per the germline V gene, CDR1 is SGHNT and CDR2 is YYREEE (reference sequence). This CDR3 contains 19 residues. Losses at the gene ends were 5 bases for V and 3 bases for J; bases not matched to a gene: 19. Sequencing was performed on CD4+ or CD8+ T cells sorted from blood, taken in a trial of the OX40 agonist ivuxolimab. The TCR sequence derives from an adult with an advanced solid tumor such as melanoma, head and neck, liver or kidney cancer. This sequence joins TRBV5-4 and TRBJ2-3; 9 nucleotides agree with TRBD2. The CDR3 is CASRIRWASGDHGTDTQYF. The CDR3 coding sequence is TGTGCCAGCAGAATCCGTTGGGCTAGCGGGGACCACGGGACAGATACGCAGTATTTT.